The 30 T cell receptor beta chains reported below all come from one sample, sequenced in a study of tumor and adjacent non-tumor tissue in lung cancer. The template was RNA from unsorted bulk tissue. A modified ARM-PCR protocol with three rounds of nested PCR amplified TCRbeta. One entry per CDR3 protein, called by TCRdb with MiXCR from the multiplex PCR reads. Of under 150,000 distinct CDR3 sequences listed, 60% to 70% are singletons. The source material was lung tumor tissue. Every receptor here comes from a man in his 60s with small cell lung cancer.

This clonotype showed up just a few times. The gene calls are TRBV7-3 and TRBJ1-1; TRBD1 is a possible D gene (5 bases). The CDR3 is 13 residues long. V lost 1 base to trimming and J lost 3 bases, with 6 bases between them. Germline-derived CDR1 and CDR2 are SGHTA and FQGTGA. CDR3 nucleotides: TGTGCCAGCAGCTTAATGGGGGACACTGAAGCTTTCTTT. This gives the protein CASSLMGDTEAFF.

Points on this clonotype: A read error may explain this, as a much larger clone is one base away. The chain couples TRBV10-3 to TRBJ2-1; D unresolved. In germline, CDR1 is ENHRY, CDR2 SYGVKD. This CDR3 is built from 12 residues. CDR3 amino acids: CAISGDHNKQFF. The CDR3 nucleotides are TGTGCCATCAGTGGGGATCACAATAAGCAGTTCTTC.

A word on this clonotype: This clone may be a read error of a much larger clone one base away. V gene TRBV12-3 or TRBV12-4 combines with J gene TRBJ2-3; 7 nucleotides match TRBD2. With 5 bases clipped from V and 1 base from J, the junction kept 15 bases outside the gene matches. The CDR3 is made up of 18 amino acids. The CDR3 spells CASSHRLEGGPGTDTQYF. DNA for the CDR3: TGTGCCAGCAGTCACCGACTAGAGGGAGGGCCTGGCACAGATACGCAGTATTTT.

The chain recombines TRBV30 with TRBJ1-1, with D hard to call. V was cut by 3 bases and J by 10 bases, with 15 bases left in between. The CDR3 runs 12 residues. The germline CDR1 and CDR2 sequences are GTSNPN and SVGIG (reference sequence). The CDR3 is CAWSAPPVGAFF. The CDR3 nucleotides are TGTGCCTGGAGCGCTCCCCCGGTGGGAGCTTTCTTT.

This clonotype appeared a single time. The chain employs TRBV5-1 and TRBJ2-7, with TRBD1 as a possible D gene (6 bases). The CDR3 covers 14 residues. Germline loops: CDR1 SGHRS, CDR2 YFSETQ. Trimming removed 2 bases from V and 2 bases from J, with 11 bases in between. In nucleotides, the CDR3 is TGCGCCAGCAGCTTTAGCGAGGGGGCCTACGAGCAGTACTTC. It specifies CASSFSEGAYEQYF.

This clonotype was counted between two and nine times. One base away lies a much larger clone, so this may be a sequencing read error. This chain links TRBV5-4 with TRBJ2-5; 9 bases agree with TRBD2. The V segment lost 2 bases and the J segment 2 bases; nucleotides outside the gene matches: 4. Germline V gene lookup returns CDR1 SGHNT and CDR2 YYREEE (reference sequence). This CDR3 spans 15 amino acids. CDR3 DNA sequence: TGTGCCAGCAGCTTAATGCTAGCGGGGCAAGAGACCCAGTACTTC. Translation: CASSLMLAGQETQYF.

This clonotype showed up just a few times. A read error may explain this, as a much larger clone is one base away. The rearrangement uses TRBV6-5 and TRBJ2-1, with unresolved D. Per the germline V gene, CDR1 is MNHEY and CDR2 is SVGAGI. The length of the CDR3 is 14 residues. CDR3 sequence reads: CASSYSRFGKEQSF. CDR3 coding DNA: TGTGCCAGCAGTTACTCGAGGTTTGGTAAGGAGCAGTCCTTC.

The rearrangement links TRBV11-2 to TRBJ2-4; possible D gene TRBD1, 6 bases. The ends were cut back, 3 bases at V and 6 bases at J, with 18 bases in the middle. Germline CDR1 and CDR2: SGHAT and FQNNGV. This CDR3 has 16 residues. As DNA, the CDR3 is TGTGCCAGCAGCTTTGCGGTAGTGGTAGGGGGAAACATTCAGTACTTC. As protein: CASSFAVVVGGNIQYF.

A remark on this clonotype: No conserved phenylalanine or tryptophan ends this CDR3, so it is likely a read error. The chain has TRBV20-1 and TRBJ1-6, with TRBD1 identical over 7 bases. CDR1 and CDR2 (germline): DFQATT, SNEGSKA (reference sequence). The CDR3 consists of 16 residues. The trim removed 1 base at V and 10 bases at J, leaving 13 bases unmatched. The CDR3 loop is CSARAPTGTAGSPLHL. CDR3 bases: TGCAGTGCTAGAGCCCCCACGGGGACAGCCGGGTCACCCCTCCACTTA.

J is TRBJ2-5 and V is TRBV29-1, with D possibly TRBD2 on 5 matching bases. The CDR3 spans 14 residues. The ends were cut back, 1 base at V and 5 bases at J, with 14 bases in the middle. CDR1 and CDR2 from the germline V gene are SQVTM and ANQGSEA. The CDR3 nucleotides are TGCAGCGTTGAAGTTGGGAGTACCCACGAGACCCAGTACTTC. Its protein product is CSVEVGSTHETQYF.

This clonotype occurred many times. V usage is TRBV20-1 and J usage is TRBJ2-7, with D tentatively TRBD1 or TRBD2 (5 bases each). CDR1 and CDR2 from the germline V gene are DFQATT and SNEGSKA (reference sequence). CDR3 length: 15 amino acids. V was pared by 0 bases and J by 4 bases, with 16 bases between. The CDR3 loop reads CSARDRRTQGYEQYF. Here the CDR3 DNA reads TGCAGTGCTAGAGATAGGAGGACACAAGGATACGAGCAGTACTTC.

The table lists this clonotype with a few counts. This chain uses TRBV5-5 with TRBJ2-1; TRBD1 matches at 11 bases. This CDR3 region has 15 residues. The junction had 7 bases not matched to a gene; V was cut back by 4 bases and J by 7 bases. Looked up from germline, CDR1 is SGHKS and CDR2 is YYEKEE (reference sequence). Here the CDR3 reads CASSSGTGGMNEQFF. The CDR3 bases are TGTGCCAGCAGCAGCGGGACAGGGGGAATGAATGAGCAGTTCTTC.

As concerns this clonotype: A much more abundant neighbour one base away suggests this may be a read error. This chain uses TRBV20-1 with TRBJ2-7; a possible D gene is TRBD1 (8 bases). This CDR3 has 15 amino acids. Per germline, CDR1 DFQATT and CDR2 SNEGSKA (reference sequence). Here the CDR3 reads CSTSARDRRSYEQYF. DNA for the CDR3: TGCAGTACTAGCGCCCGGGACAGGAGGTCCTACGAGCAGTACTTC.

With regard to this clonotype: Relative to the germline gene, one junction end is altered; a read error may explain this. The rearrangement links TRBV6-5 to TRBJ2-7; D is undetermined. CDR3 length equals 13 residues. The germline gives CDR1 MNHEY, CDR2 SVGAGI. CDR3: CASLQLGSYGQYF. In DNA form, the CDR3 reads TGTGCCAGCTTGCAACTGGGCTCCTACGGGCAGTACTTC.

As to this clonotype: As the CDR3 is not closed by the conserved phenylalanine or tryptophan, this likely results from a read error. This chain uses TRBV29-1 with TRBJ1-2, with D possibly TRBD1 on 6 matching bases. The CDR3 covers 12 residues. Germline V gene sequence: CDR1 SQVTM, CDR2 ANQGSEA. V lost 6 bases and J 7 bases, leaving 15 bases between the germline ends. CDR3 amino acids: CSVAGVECGYTS. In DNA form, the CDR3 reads TGCAGCGTCGCAGGGGTAGAGTGTGGCTACACCTCC.

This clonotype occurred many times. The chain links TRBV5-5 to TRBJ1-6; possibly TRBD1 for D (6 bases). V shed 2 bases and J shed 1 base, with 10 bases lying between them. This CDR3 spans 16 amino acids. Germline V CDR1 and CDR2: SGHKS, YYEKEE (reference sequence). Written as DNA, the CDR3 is TGTGCCAGCAGCTTCGGGGGCGGTTCCTATAATTCACCCCTCCACTTT. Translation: CASSFGGGSYNSPLHF.

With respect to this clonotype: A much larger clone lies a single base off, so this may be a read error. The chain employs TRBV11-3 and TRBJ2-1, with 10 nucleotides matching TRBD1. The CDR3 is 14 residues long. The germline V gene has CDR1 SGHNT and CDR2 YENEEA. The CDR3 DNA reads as TGTGCCAACAGCCTCCCGACAGGGGGCAGTGAGCAGTTCTTC. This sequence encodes CANSLPTGGSEQFF.

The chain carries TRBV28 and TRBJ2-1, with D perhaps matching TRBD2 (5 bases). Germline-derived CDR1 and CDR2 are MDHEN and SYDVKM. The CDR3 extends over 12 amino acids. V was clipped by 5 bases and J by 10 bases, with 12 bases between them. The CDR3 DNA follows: TGTGCCAGCAGTACTCTAGCATTCGAGCAGTTCTTC. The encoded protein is CASSTLAFEQFF.

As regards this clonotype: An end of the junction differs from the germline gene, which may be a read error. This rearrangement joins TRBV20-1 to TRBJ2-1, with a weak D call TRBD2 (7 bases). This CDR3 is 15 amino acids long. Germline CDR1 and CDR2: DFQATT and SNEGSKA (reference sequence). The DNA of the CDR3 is TGCAGTACTAGGGGGGGGGGCAGGGGCCACAATGAGCAGATCTTC. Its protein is CSTRGGGRGHNEQIF.

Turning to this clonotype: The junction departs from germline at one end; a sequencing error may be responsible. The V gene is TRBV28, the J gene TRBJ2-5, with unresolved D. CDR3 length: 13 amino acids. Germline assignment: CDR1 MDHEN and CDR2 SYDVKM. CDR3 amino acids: CASSLNYQVTHYF. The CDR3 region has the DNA TGTGCCAGCAGTTTGAATTACCAAGTGACCCACTACTTC.

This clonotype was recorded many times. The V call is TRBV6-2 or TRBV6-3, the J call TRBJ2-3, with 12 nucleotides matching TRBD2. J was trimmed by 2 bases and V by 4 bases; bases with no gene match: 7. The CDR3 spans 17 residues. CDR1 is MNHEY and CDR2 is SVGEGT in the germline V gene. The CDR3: CASSSRTSGKYTDTQYF. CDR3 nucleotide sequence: TGTGCCAGCAGTTCAAGGACTAGCGGGAAGTACACAGATACGCAGTATTTT.

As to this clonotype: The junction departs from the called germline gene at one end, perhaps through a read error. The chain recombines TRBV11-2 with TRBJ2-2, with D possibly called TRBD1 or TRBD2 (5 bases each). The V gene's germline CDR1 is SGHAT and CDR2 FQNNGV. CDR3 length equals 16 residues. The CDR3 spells CASSLGVGGVTGELFF. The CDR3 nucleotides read TGTGCCAGCAGCTTGGGCGTTGGGGGAGTTACCGGGGAGTTGTTTTTT. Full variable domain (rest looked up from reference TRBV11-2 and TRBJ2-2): EAGVAQSPRYKIIEKRQSVAFWCNPISGHATLYWYQQILGQGPKLLIQFQNNGVVDDSQLPKDRFSAERLKGVDSTLKIQPAKLEDSAVYLCASSLGVGGVTGELFFGEGSRLTVL.

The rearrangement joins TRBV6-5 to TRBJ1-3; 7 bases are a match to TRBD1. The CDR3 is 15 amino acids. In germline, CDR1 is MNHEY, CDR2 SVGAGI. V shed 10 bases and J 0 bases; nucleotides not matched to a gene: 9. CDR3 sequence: CANRVDRSSGNTIYF. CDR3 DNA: TGTGCCAACAGAGTGGACAGGAGCTCTGGAAACACCATATATTTT.

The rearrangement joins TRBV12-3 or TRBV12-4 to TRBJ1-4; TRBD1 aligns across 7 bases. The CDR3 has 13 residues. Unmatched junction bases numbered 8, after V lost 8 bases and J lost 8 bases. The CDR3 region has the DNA TGTGCCAGCGAGGACAGGTATGAGGAAAAACTGTTTTTT. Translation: CASEDRYEEKLFF.

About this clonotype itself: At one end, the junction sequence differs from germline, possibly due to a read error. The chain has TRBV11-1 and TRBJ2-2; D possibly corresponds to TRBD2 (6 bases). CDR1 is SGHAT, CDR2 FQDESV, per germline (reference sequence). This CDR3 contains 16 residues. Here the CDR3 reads CTSSLGRYEGTGELFF. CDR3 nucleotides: TGTACCAGCAGCTTAGGGAGGTACGAGGGGACCGGGGAGCTGTTTTTT.

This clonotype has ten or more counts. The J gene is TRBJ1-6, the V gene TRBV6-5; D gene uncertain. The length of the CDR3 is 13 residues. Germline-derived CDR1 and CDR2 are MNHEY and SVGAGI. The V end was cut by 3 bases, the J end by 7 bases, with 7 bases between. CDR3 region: CASSYDRNSPLHF. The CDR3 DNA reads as TGTGCCAGCAGTTATGACCGGAATTCACCCCTCCACTTT.

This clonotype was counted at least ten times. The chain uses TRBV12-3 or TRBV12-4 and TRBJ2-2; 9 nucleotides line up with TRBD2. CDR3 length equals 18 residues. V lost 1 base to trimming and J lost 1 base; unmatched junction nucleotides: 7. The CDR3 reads CASSLEVSLAGNTGELFF. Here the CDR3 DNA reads TGTGCCAGCAGTTTAGAGGTGTCACTAGCGGGGAACACCGGGGAGCTGTTTTTT.

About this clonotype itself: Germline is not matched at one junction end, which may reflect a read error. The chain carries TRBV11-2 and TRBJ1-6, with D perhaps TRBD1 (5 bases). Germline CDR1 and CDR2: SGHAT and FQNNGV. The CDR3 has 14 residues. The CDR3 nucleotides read TGTGCCAGCAGCTTACCGGGTGTGAGGACACCCCCCCACTTT. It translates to CASSLPGVRTPPHF.

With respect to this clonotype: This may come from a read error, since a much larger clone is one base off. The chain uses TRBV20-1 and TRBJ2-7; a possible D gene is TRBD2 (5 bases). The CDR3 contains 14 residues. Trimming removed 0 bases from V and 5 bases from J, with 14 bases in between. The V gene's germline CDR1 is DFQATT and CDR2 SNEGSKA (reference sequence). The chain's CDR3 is CSARDPSRIDEQYF. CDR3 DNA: TGCAGTGCTAGAGATCCTAGCAGGATAGACGAGCAGTACTTC.

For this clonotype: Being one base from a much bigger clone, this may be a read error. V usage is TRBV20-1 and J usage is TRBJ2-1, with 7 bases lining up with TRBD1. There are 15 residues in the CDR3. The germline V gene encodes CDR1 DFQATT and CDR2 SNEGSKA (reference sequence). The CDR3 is CSAREIGGIVGELFF. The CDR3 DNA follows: TGCAGTGCTAGAGAGATAGGGGGCATTGTCGGTGAGCTGTTCTTC.